This T cell receptor beta chain was sequenced for a study of follicular helper T cells after annual influenza vaccination. Assay used: immunoSEQ multiplex PCR; TCRdb lists only in-frame clones, some missing. The sample includes about 10,000 clones, approximately 81% of them seen just once. Time point denoted: 2014-2015 season, 7 days after vaccination. Each time point used about 35 to 100 mL of blood. The receptor was isolated from an adult who received the influenza vaccine. The source was CXCR5+ CD38- circulating T follicular helper cells from blood, collected 7 days after influenza vaccination. Subset of the sample: circulating Tfh, non-naive CD4+CXCR5+PD-1+ (ICOS+CD38+ or ICOS-CD38-).

For the CDR3, the DNA is TGTGCCAGCAGCCATGAGAGTGCAATAGCGGGAGGGTCAGATACGCAGTATTTT. This gives the protein CASSHESAIAGGSDTQYF. The V call is TRBV4-2, the J call TRBJ2-3; 11 nucleotides match TRBD2. The germline V gene encodes CDR1 LGHNA and CDR2 YNFKEQ. Trimming at V came to 3 bases and at J to 4 bases, leaving 12 bases not matched to a gene. The CDR3 contains 18 residues.